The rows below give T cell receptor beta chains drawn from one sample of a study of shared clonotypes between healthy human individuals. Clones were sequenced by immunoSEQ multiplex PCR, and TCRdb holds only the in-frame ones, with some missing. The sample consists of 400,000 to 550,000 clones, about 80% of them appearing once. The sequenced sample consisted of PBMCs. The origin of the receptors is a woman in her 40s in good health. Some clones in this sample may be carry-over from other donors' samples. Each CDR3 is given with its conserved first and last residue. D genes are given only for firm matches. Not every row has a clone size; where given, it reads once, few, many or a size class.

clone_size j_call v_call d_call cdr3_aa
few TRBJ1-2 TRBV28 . CASSPGKAYGYTF
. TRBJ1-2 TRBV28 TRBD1 CASSPPGRGLDGYTF
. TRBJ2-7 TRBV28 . CASSSPRLSTSYEQYF
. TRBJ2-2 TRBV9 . CASSAGRMPGELFF
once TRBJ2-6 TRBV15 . CATSFRSSGANVLTF
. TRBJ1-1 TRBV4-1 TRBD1 CASSQDIYRGYTEAFF
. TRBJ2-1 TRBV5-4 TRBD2 CASSPSSGRAGNEQFF
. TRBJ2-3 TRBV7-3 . CASSLIWGDTQYF
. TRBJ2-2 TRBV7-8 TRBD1 CASSLHNRRQGNTGELFF
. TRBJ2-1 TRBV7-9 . CASSLISAAYNEQFF
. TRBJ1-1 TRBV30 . CAWSGSGVNTEAFF
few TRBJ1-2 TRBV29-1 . CSVEEADNYGYTF
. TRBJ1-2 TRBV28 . CASRVGLNYGYTF
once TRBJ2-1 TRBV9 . CASSGSSYNEQFF
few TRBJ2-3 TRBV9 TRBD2 CASSASGRSTDTQYF
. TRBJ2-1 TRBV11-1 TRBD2 CASSLTGTSGYNEQFF
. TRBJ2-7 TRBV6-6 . CASSYSTSKPAYEQYF
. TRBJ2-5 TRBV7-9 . CASSLAGSGETQYF
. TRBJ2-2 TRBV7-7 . CASSLAGSGTGELFF
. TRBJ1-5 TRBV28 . CASIFEPGTNQPQHF
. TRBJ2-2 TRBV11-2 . CASSRAGRATGELFF
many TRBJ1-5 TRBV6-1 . CASSGAPDVQPQHF